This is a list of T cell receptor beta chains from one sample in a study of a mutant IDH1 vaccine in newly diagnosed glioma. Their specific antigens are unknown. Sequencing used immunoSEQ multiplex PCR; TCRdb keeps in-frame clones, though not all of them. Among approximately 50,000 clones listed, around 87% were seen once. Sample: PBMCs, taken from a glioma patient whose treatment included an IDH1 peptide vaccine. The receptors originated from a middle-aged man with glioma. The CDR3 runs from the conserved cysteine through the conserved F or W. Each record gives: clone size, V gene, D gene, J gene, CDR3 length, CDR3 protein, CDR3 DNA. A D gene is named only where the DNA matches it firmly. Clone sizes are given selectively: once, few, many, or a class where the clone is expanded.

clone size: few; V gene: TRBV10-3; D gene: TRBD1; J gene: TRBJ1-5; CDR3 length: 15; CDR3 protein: CAKFPETGYNQPQHF; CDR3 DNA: TGTGCCAAATTCCCCGAGACAGGGTACAATCAGCCCCAGCATTTT
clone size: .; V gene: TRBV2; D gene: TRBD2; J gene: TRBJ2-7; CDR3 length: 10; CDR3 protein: CASGEGRQYF; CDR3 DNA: TGTGCCAGCGGGGAGGGAAGGCAGTACTTC
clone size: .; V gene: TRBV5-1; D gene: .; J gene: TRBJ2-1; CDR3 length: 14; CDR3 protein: CASSLSSGPKEQFF; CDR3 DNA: TGCGCCAGCAGCTTGTCATCGGGGCCGAAGGAGCAGTTCTTC
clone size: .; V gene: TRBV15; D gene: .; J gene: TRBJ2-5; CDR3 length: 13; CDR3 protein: CAVDRGRGETQYF; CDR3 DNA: TGTGCCGTCGATCGGGGCCGTGGAGAGACCCAGTACTTC
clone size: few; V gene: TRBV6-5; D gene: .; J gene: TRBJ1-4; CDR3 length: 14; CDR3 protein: CASSNYRGNEKLFF; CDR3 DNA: TGTGCCAGCAGTAACTATCGGGGGAATGAAAAACTGTTTTTT
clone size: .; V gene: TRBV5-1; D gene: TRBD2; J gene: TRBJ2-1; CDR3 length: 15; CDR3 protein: CASSQTSGRAGEQFF; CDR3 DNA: TGCGCCAGCAGTCAGACTAGCGGGAGGGCCGGGGAGCAGTTCTTC
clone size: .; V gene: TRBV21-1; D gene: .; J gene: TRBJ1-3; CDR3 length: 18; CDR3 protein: CASSKDLFGATSGNTIYF; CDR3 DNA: TGTGCCAGCAGCAAAGATCTGTTCGGGGCTACCTCTGGAAACACCATATATTTT
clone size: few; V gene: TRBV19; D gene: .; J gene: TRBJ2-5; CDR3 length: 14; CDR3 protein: CASKGGSPPRTQYF; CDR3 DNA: TGTGCCAGTAAGGGCGGCTCTCCCCCCCGGACCCAGTACTTC
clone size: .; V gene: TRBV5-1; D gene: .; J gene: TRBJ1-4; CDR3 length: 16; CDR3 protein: CASTLGGDGTNEKLFF; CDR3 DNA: TGCGCCAGCACCCTCGGAGGGGATGGGACTAATGAAAAACTGTTTTTT
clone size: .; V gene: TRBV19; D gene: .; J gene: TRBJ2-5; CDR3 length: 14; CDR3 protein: CASSGGSGRETQYF; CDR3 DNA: TGTGCCAGTAGTGGGGGTTCTGGGCGGGAGACCCAGTACTTC
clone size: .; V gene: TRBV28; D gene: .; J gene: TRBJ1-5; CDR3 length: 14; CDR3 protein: CASIFAGSNQPQHF; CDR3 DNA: TGTGCCAGCATCTTCGCGGGATCTAATCAGCCCCAGCATTTT
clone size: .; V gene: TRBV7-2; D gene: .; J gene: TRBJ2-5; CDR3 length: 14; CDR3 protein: CASSLAGGMETQYF; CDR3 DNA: TGTGCCAGCAGCTTAGCAGGGGGAATGGAGACCCAGTACTTC
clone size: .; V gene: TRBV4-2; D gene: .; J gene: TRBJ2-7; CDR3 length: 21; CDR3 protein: CASSQDPGSGGGAGVSYEQYF; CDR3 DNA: TGTGCCAGCAGCCAAGACCCCGGATCGGGGGGCGGCGCGGGAGTTTCCTACGAGCAGTACTTC
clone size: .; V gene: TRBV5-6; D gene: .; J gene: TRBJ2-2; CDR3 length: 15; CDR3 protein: CASSPALPNTGELFF; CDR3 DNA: TGTGCCAGCAGCCCGGCACTACCCAACACCGGGGAGCTGTTTTTT
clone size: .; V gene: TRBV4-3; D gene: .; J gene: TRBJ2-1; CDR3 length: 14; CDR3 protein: CASSQEVQHNEQFF; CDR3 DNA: TGCGCCAGCAGCCAAGAGGTCCAGCACAATGAGCAGTTCTTC
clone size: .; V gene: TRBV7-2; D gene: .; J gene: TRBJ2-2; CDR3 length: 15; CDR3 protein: CASSPTALNTGELFF; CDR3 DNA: TGTGCCAGCAGCCCGACGGCACTAAACACCGGGGAGCTGTTTTTT
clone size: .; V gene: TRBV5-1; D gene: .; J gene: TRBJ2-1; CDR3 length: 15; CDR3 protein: CASSLVSGTYNEQFF; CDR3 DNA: TGCGCCAGCAGCTTGGTTAGCGGAACCTACAATGAGCAGTTCTTC
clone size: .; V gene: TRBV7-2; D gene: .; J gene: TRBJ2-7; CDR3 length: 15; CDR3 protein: CATKEGGGSSYEQYF; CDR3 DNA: TGTGCCACCAAGGAGGGCGGAGGGAGCTCCTACGAGCAGTACTTC
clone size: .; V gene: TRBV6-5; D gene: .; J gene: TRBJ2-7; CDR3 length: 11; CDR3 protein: CASSYLGEQYF; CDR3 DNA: TGTGCCAGCAGTTACTTGGGGGAGCAGTACTTC
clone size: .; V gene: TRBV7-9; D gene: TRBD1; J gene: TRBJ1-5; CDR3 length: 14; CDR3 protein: CASSHGQGDQPQHF; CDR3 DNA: TGTGCCAGCAGCCATGGACAGGGAGATCAGCCCCAGCATTTT
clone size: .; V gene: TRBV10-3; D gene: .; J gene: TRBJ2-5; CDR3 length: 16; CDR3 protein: CAISESDWGVAETQYF; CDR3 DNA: TGTGCCATCAGTGAGTCCGACTGGGGGGTAGCAGAGACCCAGTACTTC
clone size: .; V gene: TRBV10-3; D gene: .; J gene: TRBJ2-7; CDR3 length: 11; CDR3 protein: CAIRVVHEQYF; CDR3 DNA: TGTGCCATCCGAGTGGTCCACGAGCAGTACTTC
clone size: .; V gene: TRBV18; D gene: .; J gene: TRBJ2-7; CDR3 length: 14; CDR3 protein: CASSPTGKDYEQYF; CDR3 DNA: TGTGCCAGCTCACCAACAGGGAAGGATTACGAGCAGTACTTC
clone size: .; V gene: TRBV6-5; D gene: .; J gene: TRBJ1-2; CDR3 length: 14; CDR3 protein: CASSRRGENYGYTF; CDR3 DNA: TGTGCCAGCAGCCGAAGGGGCGAAAACTATGGCTACACCTTC
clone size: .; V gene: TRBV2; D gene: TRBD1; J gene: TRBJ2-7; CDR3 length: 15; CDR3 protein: CASSGPGQGLGEQYF; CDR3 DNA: TGTGCCAGCAGTGGGCCGGGACAGGGGTTGGGGGAGCAGTACTTC
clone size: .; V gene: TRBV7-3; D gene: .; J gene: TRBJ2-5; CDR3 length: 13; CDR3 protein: CASSLTKQETQYF; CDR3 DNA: TGTGCCAGCAGCTTAACGAAGCAAGAGACCCAGTACTTC
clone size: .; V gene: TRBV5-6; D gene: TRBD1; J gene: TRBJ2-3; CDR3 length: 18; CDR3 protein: CASSPPAAGQVLTDTQYF; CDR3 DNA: TGTGCCAGCAGCCCACCAGCCGCTGGACAGGTACTCACAGATACGCAGTATTTT
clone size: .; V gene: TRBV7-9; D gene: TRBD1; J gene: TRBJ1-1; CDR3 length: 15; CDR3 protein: CASSRTGTGGPEAFF; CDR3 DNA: TGTGCCAGCAGCCGGACCGGGACAGGCGGCCCTGAAGCTTTCTTT
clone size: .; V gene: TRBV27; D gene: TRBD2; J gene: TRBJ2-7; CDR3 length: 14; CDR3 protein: CASRNSGSSYEQYF; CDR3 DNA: TGTGCCAGCAGAAATAGCGGGAGCTCCTACGAGCAGTACTTC
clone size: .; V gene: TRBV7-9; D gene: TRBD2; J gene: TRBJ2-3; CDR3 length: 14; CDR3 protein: CASNRGDDTDTQYF; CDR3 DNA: TGTGCCAGCAACCGGGGGGACGACACAGATACGCAGTATTTT
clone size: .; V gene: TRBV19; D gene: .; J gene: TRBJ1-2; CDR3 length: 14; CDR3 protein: CASSMRGRNYGYTF; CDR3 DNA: TGTGCCAGTAGTATGAGGGGACGGAACTATGGCTACACCTTC
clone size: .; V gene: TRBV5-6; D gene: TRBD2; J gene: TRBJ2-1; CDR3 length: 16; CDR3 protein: CASSLAFGLGGPEQFF; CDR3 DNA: TGTGCCAGCAGCTTGGCCTTTGGACTAGGAGGGCCCGAGCAGTTCTTC
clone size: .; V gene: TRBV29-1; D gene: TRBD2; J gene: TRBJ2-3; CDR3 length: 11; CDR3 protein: CSVVVGGTQYF; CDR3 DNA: TGCAGCGTTGTGGTGGGAGGGACGCAGTATTTT
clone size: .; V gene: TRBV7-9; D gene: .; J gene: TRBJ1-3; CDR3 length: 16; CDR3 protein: CASSLAGTASGNTIYF; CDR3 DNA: TGTGCCAGCAGCTTAGCCGGGACGGCGTCTGGAAACACCATATATTTT
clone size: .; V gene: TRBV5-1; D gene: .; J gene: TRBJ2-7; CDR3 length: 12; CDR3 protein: CASSGTIYEQYF; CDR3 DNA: TGCGCCAGCAGCGGTACGATCTACGAGCAGTACTTC
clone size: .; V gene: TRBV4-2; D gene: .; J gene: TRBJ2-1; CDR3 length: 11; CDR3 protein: CASSTNNEQFF; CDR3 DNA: TGTGCCAGCAGCACCAACAATGAGCAGTTCTTC
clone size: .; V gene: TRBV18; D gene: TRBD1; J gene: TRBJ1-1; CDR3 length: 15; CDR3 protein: CASSPSRQGIGEAFF; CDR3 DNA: TGTGCCAGCTCACCCTCGCGACAGGGCATCGGTGAAGCTTTCTTT
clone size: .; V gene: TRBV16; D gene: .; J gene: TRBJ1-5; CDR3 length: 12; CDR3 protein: CATSPNIQPQHF; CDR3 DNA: TGTGCCACCTCACCAAATATACAGCCCCAGCATTTT
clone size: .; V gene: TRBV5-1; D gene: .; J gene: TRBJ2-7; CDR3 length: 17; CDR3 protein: CASSLGVDSGVSYEQYF; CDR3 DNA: TGCGCCAGCAGCTTGGGGGTGGATAGCGGAGTCTCCTACGAGCAGTACTTC
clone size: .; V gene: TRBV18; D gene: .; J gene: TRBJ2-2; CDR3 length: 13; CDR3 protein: CASSPTTTGELFF; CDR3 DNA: TGTGCCAGCTCGCCTACAACAACCGGGGAGCTGTTTTTT
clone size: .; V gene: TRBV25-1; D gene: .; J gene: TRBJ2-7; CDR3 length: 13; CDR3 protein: CASSDLGSYEQYF; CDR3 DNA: TGTGCCAGCAGTGATTTGGGGTCCTACGAGCAGTACTTC
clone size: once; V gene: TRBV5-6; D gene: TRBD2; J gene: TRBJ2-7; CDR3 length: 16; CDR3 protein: CASSWGTSGLNYEQYF; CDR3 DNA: TGTGCCAGCAGCTGGGGGACTAGCGGTTTAAACTACGAGCAGTACTTC
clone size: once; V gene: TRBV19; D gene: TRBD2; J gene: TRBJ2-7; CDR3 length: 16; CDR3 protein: CASSIGGTSGSYEQYF; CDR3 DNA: TGTGCCAGTAGTATAGGAGGGACTAGCGGTTCGTACGAGCAGTACTTC
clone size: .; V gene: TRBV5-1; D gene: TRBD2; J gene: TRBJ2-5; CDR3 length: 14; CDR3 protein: CASSTGLGGRTQYF; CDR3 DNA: TGCGCCAGCAGCACAGGACTAGGTGGGAGGACCCAGTACTTC
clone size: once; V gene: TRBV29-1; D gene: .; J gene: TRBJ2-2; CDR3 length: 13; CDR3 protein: CSVSAKNTGELFF; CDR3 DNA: TGCAGCGTTTCGGCTAAGAACACCGGGGAGCTGTTTTTT
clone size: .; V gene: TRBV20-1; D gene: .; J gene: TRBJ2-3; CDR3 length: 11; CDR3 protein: CSALGEDTQYF; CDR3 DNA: TGCAGTGCTCTAGGGGAAGATACGCAGTATTTT
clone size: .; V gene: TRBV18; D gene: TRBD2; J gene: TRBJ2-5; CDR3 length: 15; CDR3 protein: CASSWTSDDQETQYF; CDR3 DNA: TGTGCCAGCTCATGGACTAGCGATGATCAAGAGACCCAGTACTTC
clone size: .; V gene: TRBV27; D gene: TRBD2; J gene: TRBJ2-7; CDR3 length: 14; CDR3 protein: CASSPLREVYEQYF; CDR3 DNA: TGTGCCAGCAGCCCCCTGCGGGAGGTATACGAGCAGTACTTC
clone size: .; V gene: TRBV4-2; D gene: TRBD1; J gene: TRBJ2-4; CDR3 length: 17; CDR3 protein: CASSQDLKDRGSNIQYF; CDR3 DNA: TGTGCCAGCAGCCAAGACCTAAAGGACAGGGGGTCAAACATTCAGTACTTC
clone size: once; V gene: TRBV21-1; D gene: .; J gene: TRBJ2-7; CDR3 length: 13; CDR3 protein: CTRGLADSYEQYF; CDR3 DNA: TGTACGAGGGGCCTAGCGGACTCCTACGAGCAGTACTTC
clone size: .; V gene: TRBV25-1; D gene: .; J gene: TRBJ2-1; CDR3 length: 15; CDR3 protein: CASRRSLGLHNEQFF; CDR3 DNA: TGTGCCAGCCGAAGGTCCTTGGGACTCCACAATGAGCAGTTCTTC
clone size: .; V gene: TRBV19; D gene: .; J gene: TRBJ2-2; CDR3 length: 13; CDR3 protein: CASSISGGGELFF; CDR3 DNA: TGTGCCAGTAGTATTTCCGGGGGTGGGGAGCTGTTTTTT
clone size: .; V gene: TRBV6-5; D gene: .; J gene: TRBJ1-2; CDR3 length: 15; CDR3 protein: CASSLGRQAVYGYTF; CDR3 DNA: TGTGCCAGCAGTTTAGGCCGCCAGGCGGTCTATGGCTACACCTTC
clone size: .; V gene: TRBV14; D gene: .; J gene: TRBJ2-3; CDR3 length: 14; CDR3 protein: CASSVSGGTDTQYF; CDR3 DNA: TGTGCCAGCAGCGTTAGCGGAGGCACAGATACGCAGTATTTT
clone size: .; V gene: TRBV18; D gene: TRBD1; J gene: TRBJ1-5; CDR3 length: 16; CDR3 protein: CASSLSTGGSNQPQHF; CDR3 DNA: TGTGCCAGCTCACTATCGACAGGGGGAAGCAATCAGCCCCAGCATTTT